The 21 T cell receptor beta chains reported below all come from one sample, sequenced in a study of tumor and adjacent non-tumor tissue in lung cancer. The library came from three nested PCR rounds adapted from ARM-PCR protocols. TCRdb reanalysed the multiplex PCR reads using MiXCR and keeps one entry per CDR3 protein. Of 100,000 to 150,000 distinct CDR3 sequences listed, about 66% are singletons. The template was RNA from unsorted bulk tissue. The sequenced sample was lung tumor tissue. These receptors were obtained from a man aged 30-40 years with non-small cell lung cancer.

Worth noting for this clonotype: The junction differs from germline at one of its ends, possibly a read error. The chain is built from TRBV29-1 and TRBJ2-7, with 11 bases aligning to TRBD1. The CDR3 has 13 residues. Germline lookup yields CDR1 SQVTM and CDR2 ANQGSEA. CDR3 region: CSAGQGAGGKQYF. DNA for the CDR3: TGCAGCGCTGGACAGGGGGCCGGGGGCAAGCAATACTTC.

V usage is TRBV12-3 or TRBV12-4 and J usage is TRBJ2-2; D gene uncertain. This CDR3 region has 15 residues. V lost 7 bases and J lost 8, with 20 bases in between. CDR3 sequence (DNA): TGTGCCAGCACTTGCCCGATGGCCCCTCCGGGGGAGCTGTTTTTT. The encoded protein is CASTCPMAPPGELFF.

This clonotype came up once. This may stem from a read error, because a much larger clone lies one nucleotide away. CDR3 nucleotide sequence: TGTGCCAGCAGCTTAGCCGAGGGACTCCCGTCAGAGTACGAGCAGTACTTC. It encodes CASSLAEGLPSEYEQYF. The rearrangement uses TRBV7-6 and TRBJ2-7; tentative D call: TRBD2 (6 bases). Between the trimmed V and J ends, which lost 0 bases and 4 bases, there was a span of 19 bases. Germline loops: CDR1 SGHVS, CDR2 FNYEAQ. This CDR3 is built from 17 residues.

This chain connects TRBV6-2 or TRBV6-3 to TRBJ2-2; no clear D. The CDR3 runs to 15 residues. The V and J ends lost 5 bases and 5 bases respectively, with 15 bases between them. CDR1 is MNHEY and CDR2 is SVGEGT in the germline V gene. CDR3 nucleotides: TGTGCCAGCAGTCCCTTGGCCATGGGTACCGGGGAGCTGTTTTTT. Translation: CASSPLAMGTGELFF.

V usage is TRBV12-3 or TRBV12-4 and J usage is TRBJ1-1; TRBD1 aligns across 8 bases. V lost 7 bases, J lost 5 bases, and 9 bases stayed unmatched. The CDR3 sequence is 14 residues long. The CDR3 is CASNIRQGSTEAFF. The CDR3 bases are TGTGCCAGCAATATCAGACAGGGGAGTACTGAAGCTTTCTTT.

The sample holds a few counts of this clonotype. The chain employs TRBV5-4 and TRBJ2-5; 9 positions agree with TRBD1. This CDR3 contains 15 residues. Germline CDR1 SGHNT, CDR2 YYREEE (reference sequence). J gave up 5 bases and V 4 bases, and 9 bases lay outside the gene matches. CDR3 protein: CASSRFRDRAETQYF. The CDR3 DNA is TGTGCCAGCAGCAGATTCCGGGACAGGGCGGAGACCCAGTACTTC.

In this sample, this clonotype turned up once. The missing conserved phenylalanine or tryptophan at the end of this CDR3 makes a read error likely. The genes are TRBV4-1 and TRBJ2-5; 7 nucleotides line up with TRBD1. The CDR3 is 14 residues long. Germline assignment: CDR1 MGHRA and CDR2 YSYEKL. The CDR3 loop is CANSQGQGEETQYY. The DNA for the CDR3 is TGCGCCAACAGCCAAGGGCAGGGGGAAGAGACCCAGTACTAC.

On this clonotype: This may be a read error, as it is one base from a much larger clone. The chain is built from TRBV12-3 or TRBV12-4 and TRBJ2-7; TRBD2 matches at 9 bases. The V and J ends lost 1 base and 8 bases, in that order; junction bases with no gene match: 15. The CDR3 covers 17 residues. The CDR3 here is CASSLVAGGPAFNKQYF. The DNA of the CDR3 is TGTGCCAGCAGTTTAGTTGCGGGAGGGCCAGCGTTCAACAAGCAGTACTTC.

In the case of this clonotype: This may be a read error: a much more frequent sequence differs by one nucleotide. J is TRBJ2-1 and V is TRBV20-1; 14 bases agree with TRBD2. The CDR3 extends over 17 amino acids. Germline CDR1 DFQATT, CDR2 SNEGSKA (reference sequence). The CDR3 coding sequence is TGCAGTGCTGGGACTAGCGGGAGAAGGAGCTCCTACAATGAGCAGTTATTC. This translates into CSAGTSGRRSSYNEQLF.

This clonotype was seen at least ten times. This chain connects TRBV20-1 to TRBJ2-3; 9 bases agree with TRBD2. The CDR3 loop spans 14 amino acids. The germline V gene has CDR1 DFQATT and CDR2 SNEGSKA (reference sequence). V was pared by 5 bases and J by 1 base, with 4 bases of the junction left unmatched. The CDR3 spells CSAPRLAGTDTQYF. The CDR3 nucleotides read TGCAGTGCTCCTCGACTAGCGGGCACAGATACGCAGTATTTT.

Regarding this clonotype: The junction departs from the called germline gene at one end, perhaps through a read error. The chain links TRBV6-1 to TRBJ2-1; weak D call: TRBD2 (5 bases). The germline V gene encodes CDR1 MNHNS and CDR2 SASEGT. The CDR3 spans 14 residues. CDR3 bases: TGTCCCAGCAGTGGTCGACCCGAGGGATATGACCAGTTCTTC. This translates into CPSSGRPEGYDQFF.

This clonotype was seen only a few times. V usage is TRBV11-2 and J usage is TRBJ2-7, with 13 bases identical to TRBD2. Per the germline V gene, CDR1 is SGHAT and CDR2 is FQNNGV. This CDR3 region has 16 residues. Trimming took 5 bases from V and 7 from J; bases not matched to a gene: 11. The CDR3 loop is CASSPTSGRALGEQYF. In DNA, the CDR3 is TGTGCCAGCAGCCCAACTAGCGGGAGGGCCTTGGGTGAGCAGTACTTC.

This sequence joins TRBV12-3 or TRBV12-4 and TRBJ2-1; D is tentatively TRBD1 or TRBD2 (5 bases each). This CDR3 is built from 12 residues. Trimming stripped 10 bases from V and 9 bases from J, with 16 bases between. CDR3 residues: CATGTSGGEQFF. The CDR3 DNA reads TGTGCCACAGGGACGTCGGGCGGTGAGCAGTTCTTC.

With respect to this clonotype: A much bigger clone sits one base away, suggesting this may be a read error. The V call is TRBV10-3, the J call TRBJ2-6, with TRBD2 matching 7 bases. The length of the CDR3 is 17 residues. Germline V gene data show CDR1 as ENHRY and CDR2 as SYGVKD. Trimming cost V 5 bases and J 0 bases; bases outside gene matches: 7. CDR3 coding DNA: TGTGCCATCAGTTTTGGACTAGACCTCTCTGGGGCCAACGTCCTGACTTTC. This translates into CAISFGLDLSGANVLTF.

About this clonotype: One end of the junction varies from germline; a read error may be responsible. V usage is TRBV11-3 and J usage is TRBJ2-3; D is possibly TRBD2 (5 bases). Germline assignment: CDR1 SGHNT and CDR2 YENEEA. This CDR3 region has 16 residues. The CDR3 region is CASSLDGPGGLDMQYF. CDR3 bases: TGTGCCAGCAGCTTAGATGGGCCAGGAGGCCTAGATATGCAGTATTTT.

Of note for this clonotype: The junction departs from the called germline gene at one end, perhaps through a read error. This chain joins TRBV29-1 and TRBJ1-2; 8 bases line up with TRBD1. This CDR3 contains 14 residues. Germline lookup yields CDR1 SQVTM and CDR2 ANQGSEA. In DNA, the CDR3 is TGCAGTGTTGAAGATCGGTACGGACAGGGTGACTACACCTTC. It specifies CSVEDRYGQGDYTF.

There are a few counts of this clonotype. The chain is built from TRBV7-3 and TRBJ2-1; D may match TRBD1 or TRBD2 (5 bases each). Germline assignment: CDR1 SGHTA and CDR2 FQGTGA. The CDR3 is 14 residues long. The V and J ends lost 3 bases and 6 bases respectively, with 12 bases between them. In DNA, the CDR3 is TGTGCCAGCAGCTTGGGACCCCCAGGCAATGAGCAGTTCTTC. It is translated as CASSLGPPGNEQFF.

Concerning this clonotype: A much larger clone lies one base from this, so it may be a read error. This chain joins TRBV29-1 and TRBJ1-1, with no clear D. Trimming left V 4 bases short and J 6 bases short, with 9 bases between. The germline gives CDR1 SQVTM, CDR2 ANQGSEA. The CDR3 is 11 residues long. The CDR3 region has the DNA TGCAGCGTTGTTAGGGTCTCTGAAGCTTTCTTT. Its protein product is CSVVRVSEAFF.

Regarding this clonotype: Likely a read error: the CDR3 ends without its conserved phenylalanine or tryptophan. The chain couples TRBV11-2 to TRBJ2-5; D unclear. Germline CDR1 SGHAT, CDR2 FQNNGV. There are 13 residues in the CDR3. CDR3 nucleotide sequence: TGTGCCAGCGGCTTCGGCATTATAGAGACCCAGTACTCC. It encodes CASGFGIIETQYS.

Concerning this clonotype: An end of the junction does not agree with germline; a read error may underlie this. V gene TRBV11-3 combines with J gene TRBJ1-6, with D maybe TRBD1 (5 bases). The CDR3 length is 14 residues. The germline V gene encodes CDR1 SGHNT and CDR2 YENEEA. The CDR3 sequence is CASSLGGEGSPPHF. The CDR3 nucleotides are TGTGCCAGTAGCTTAGGAGGGGAAGGTTCACCCCCCCACTTT.

This chain connects TRBV29-1 to TRBJ1-3, with 7 positions matching TRBD1. With V trimmed by 7 bases and J by 3 bases, 6 bases remained unmatched. The CDR3 spans 13 residues. The germline gives CDR1 SQVTM, CDR2 ANQGSEA. The CDR3 is CSARGWDGNTIYF. For the CDR3, the DNA is TGCAGCGCCAGGGGGTGGGATGGAAACACCATATATTTT.